What follows are 24 T cell receptor beta chains derived from one specimen sequenced in a study of human T cells and chemical hapten exposure. TCRdb independently ran MiXCR on the RACE reads; one entry per CDR3 protein. This sample carries roughly 50,000 distinct CDR3 sequences, more than 8% of them seen once, and the ten largest clones take around 9.5%. Time point described: pre-sensitization, week 0. Treatment noted: therapeutic diphenylcyclopropenone sensitization with weekly scalp DPC. Material: whole blood, obtained in connection with sensitization to the hapten diphenylcyclopropenone (DPC). These receptors were taken from a man aged 35-49 years with alopecia areata. Some clones in this sample may be carry-over from other donors' samples.

This clonotype was seen repeatedly, ten times or more. V and J are TRBV29-1 and TRBJ2-7; 14 bases map to TRBD2. CDR1 SQVTM and CDR2 ANQGSEA come from the germline V gene. The CDR3 extends over 14 amino acids. Trimming at V came to 5 bases and at J to 4 bases, leaving 4 bases not matched to a gene. The CDR3 region has the DNA TGCAGCGTTTGGGGACTAGCGGGGGAATACGAGCAGTACTTC. Translating gives CSVWGLAGEYEQYF.

This clonotype was seen a handful of times. This chain uses TRBV12-3 or TRBV12-4 with TRBJ2-5; D ambiguous. This CDR3 has 13 residues. V was trimmed by 7 bases and J by 1 base, leaving 10 bases between them. DNA for the CDR3: TGTGCCAGCAACATCTTGTTCCAAGAGACCCAGTACTTC. It yields the protein CASNILFQETQYF.

This clonotype was detected only a few times. V is TRBV11-1 and J is TRBJ2-5; D gene ambiguous. V lost 1 base, J lost 4 bases, and 1 base lay in between. Germline V CDR1 and CDR2: SGHAT, FQDESV (reference sequence). The CDR3 length is 11 residues. CDR3 in amino acids: CASSLVETQYF. CDR3 coding DNA: TGTGCCAGCAGCTTAGTAGAGACCCAGTACTTC. Variable domain in full (rest from reference TRBV11-1 and TRBJ2-5): EAEVAQSPRYKITEKSQAVAFWCDPISGHATLYWYRQILGQGPELLVQFQDESVVDDSQLPKDRFSAERLKGVDSTLKIQPAELGDSAMYLCASSLVETQYFGPGTRLLVL.

The chain employs TRBV29-1 and TRBJ2-7; 7 bases fit TRBD1. CDR3 length: 12 amino acids. J was trimmed by 4 bases and V by 7 bases; bases with no gene match: 7. Germline assignment: CDR1 SQVTM and CDR2 ANQGSEA. The CDR3 DNA sequence: TGCAGCGCGTCACAGGGGTCTTACGAGCAGTACTTC. Its protein product is CSASQGSYEQYF.

The chain employs TRBV20-1 and TRBJ2-7; TRBD1 might be the D (7 bases). The CDR3 spans 17 residues. The germline V gene encodes CDR1 DFQATT and CDR2 SNEGSKA (reference sequence). V lost 5 bases and J 5 bases, leaving 28 bases between the germline ends. The CDR3 DNA is TGCAGTGCTCCCCGGGATATCACGCAGGGGGGCCGCCACGAGCAGTACTTC. Residues: CSAPRDITQGGRHEQYF.

The chain combines TRBV7-6 with TRBJ2-7; D is perhaps TRBD1 or TRBD2 (5 bases each). The CDR3 length is 14 residues. Germline V gene data show CDR1 as SGHVS and CDR2 as FNYEAQ. V was cut by 1 base and J by 6 bases, with 13 bases left in between. CDR3 sequence: CASSLVSRDPEQYF. As DNA, the CDR3 is TGTGCCAGCAGCTTAGTAAGCAGGGACCCCGAGCAGTACTTC.

In this sample, this clonotype turned up a few times. The genes are TRBV10-2 and TRBJ2-2; D might be TRBD1 (6 bases). In germline, CDR1 is WSHSY, CDR2 SAAADI. The CDR3 is 15 amino acids. The V end lost 3 bases, the J end lost 3 bases, and 11 bases lay between the germline ends. The CDR3 is CASSDLAGDTGELFF. CDR3 nucleotides: TGCGCCAGCAGTGACCTGGCAGGGGACACCGGGGAGCTGTTTTTT.

The gene calls are TRBV4-3 and TRBJ1-2, with 8 bases aligning to TRBD1. The CDR3 sequence is 14 residues long. Trimming took 2 bases from V and 5 from J; bases not matched to a gene: 4. Germline CDR1 is LGHNA and CDR2 is YSLEER. CDR3 residues: CASSQTTGGYGYTF. In DNA form, the CDR3 reads TGCGCCAGCAGCCAAACAACAGGGGGTTATGGCTACACCTTC.

CDR3 region: CASSPTPDRGCTSEQYF. CDR3 in DNA: TGTGCCAGCTCCCCCACTCCGGACAGGGGGTGTACCTCCGAGCAGTACTTC. The V call is TRBV6-9, the J call TRBJ2-7; 10 bases line up with TRBD1. The CDR3 totals 17 residues. Germline lookup yields CDR1 MNHGY and CDR2 SVAAGI. V lost 8 bases and J lost 6; bases outside the gene matches: 19.

This clonotype has a count of ten or more. The rearrangement links TRBV12-3 or TRBV12-4 to TRBJ2-2, with 10 bases fitting TRBD2. The V segment lost 6 bases and the J segment 1 base; nucleotides outside the gene matches: 2. The CDR3 covers 15 residues. The CDR3 here is CASRIAGGNTGELFF. For the CDR3, the DNA is TGTGCCAGCAGAATAGCGGGAGGGAACACCGGGGAGCTGTTTTTT.

This clonotype was seen at least ten times. The chain couples TRBV3-1 to TRBJ2-5; 7 bases match TRBD2. CDR1 is LGHDT and CDR2 is YNNKEL in the germline V gene (reference sequence). The CDR3 is 14 amino acids. Trimming took 4 bases from V and 7 from J; bases not matched to a gene: 9. Here the CDR3 DNA reads TGTGCCAGCAGCCCGCTAACTAGCGATGGGACCCAGTACTTC. The encoded protein is CASSPLTSDGTQYF.

This clonotype showed up many times. V gene TRBV5-1 combines with J gene TRBJ2-1; D gene uncertain. The V and J ends lost 0 bases and 0 bases respectively, with 7 bases between them. Germline V gene data show CDR1 as SGHRS and CDR2 as YFSETQ. The CDR3 covers 15 residues. The CDR3 coding sequence is TGCGCCAGCAGCTTGGCCTTGGACTCCTACAATGAGCAGTTCTTC. Translating it yields CASSLALDSYNEQFF.

This clonotype came up a few times. The genes are TRBV10-3 and TRBJ2-2, with 9 bases aligning to TRBD1. CDR1 and CDR2 (germline): ENHRY, SYGVKD. The CDR3 consists of 18 residues. With V trimmed by 2 bases and J by 0 bases, 7 bases remained unmatched. CDR3 residues: CAISERGTGTSNTGELFF. The CDR3 region has the DNA TGTGCCATCAGTGAGCGGGGGACAGGGACGTCGAACACCGGGGAGCTGTTTTTT.

Details on this clonotype: A read error may explain this, as a much larger clone is one base away. This chain uses TRBV19 with TRBJ2-1; D not resolved. The germline V and J ends were trimmed by 2 bases and 0 bases, with 8 bases remaining between them. CDR3 length equals 15 residues. Germline CDR1 and CDR2: LNHDA and SQIVND (reference sequence). CDR3 protein: CASSINGSSYNEQFF. In nucleotides, the CDR3 is TGTGCCAGTAGTATAAACGGAAGCTCCTACAATGAGCAGTTCTTC.

The sample holds a few counts of this clonotype. The J gene is TRBJ2-1, the V gene TRBV3-1; TRBD2 agrees at 11 bases. Germline V CDR1 and CDR2: LGHDT, YNNKEL (reference sequence). The trim removed 2 bases at V and 6 bases at J, leaving 6 bases unmatched. The CDR3 runs to 16 residues. The CDR3 bases are TGTGCCAGCAGCCAACTTGTAGCGGGAGGGCGCAATGAGCAGTTCTTC. It yields the protein CASSQLVAGGRNEQFF.

In this sample, this clonotype turned up many times. This chain connects TRBV18 to TRBJ2-1; 11 bases agree with TRBD2. The ends lost 3 bases at V and 4 bases at J; junction bases unmatched: 14. The CDR3 extends over 19 amino acids. Germline V gene data show CDR1 as KGHSH and CDR2 as LQKENI. The DNA of the CDR3 is TGTGCCAGCTCACCGGAGGGACTAGCGGACTACACCGAGTACAATGAGCAGTTCTTC. It codes for CASSPEGLADYTEYNEQFF.

J is TRBJ2-1 and V is TRBV9; 10 nucleotides match TRBD2. CDR3 length: 18 residues. CDR1 and CDR2 (germline): SGDLS, YYNGEE. V lost 1 base, J lost 9 bases, and 16 bases stayed unmatched. This CDR3 reads CASSVRRLAGQEFGEQFF. CDR3 sequence (DNA): TGTGCCAGCAGCGTAAGGAGACTAGCGGGCCAAGAGTTCGGTGAGCAGTTCTTC.

A word on this clonotype: An end of the junction does not agree with germline; a read error may underlie this. The rearrangement joins TRBV15 to TRBJ1-1, with D possibly being TRBD1 (5 bases). Per germline, CDR1 LNHNV and CDR2 YYDKDF (reference sequence). The CDR3 consists of 13 residues. The CDR3 DNA sequence: TGTGCCACCAGCAGAGATCTCGGGGACCCGCCAGCCTTT. Translated, it gives CATSRDLGDPPAF.

Within the sample, this clonotype is medium-sized. This chain links TRBV4-3 with TRBJ2-6; D remains ambiguous. Germline CDR1 reads LGHNA; CDR2 reads YSLEER. This CDR3 contains 18 residues. Trimming took off 0 bases at V and 0 bases at J, with 12 bases between the two ends. The CDR3 loop is CASSQEFELFSGANVLTF. Written as DNA, the CDR3 is TGCGCCAGCAGCCAAGAATTCGAGCTCTTCTCTGGGGCCAACGTCCTGACTTTC.

The rearrangement links TRBV20-1 to TRBJ2-3; 8 positions agree with TRBD2. V lost 3 bases, J lost 6 bases, and 8 bases stayed unmatched. CDR3 size: 14 residues. Germline CDR1 is DFQATT and CDR2 is SNEGSKA (reference sequence). Here the CDR3 DNA reads TGCAGTGCTAGGAAGGTAGCGGGAACGGATACGCAGTATTTT. Amino acid sequence: CSARKVAGTDTQYF.

The gene calls are TRBV15 and TRBJ2-7, with TRBD2 identical over 7 bases. Trimming at V came to 1 base and at J to 0 bases, leaving 6 bases not matched to a gene. The germline V gene has CDR1 LNHNV and CDR2 YYDKDF (reference sequence). This CDR3 is 16 amino acids long. The CDR3 loop reads CATSRGKGTNSYEQYF. The CDR3 nucleotides are TGTGCCACCAGCAGAGGGAAGGGGACTAACTCCTACGAGCAGTACTTC.

This clonotype was picked up many times. The V and J genes are TRBV20-1 and TRBJ2-7; a possible D gene is TRBD2 (5 bases). Trimming stripped 6 bases from V and 3 bases from J, with 9 bases between. This CDR3 is 11 amino acids long. Germline CDR1 is DFQATT and CDR2 is SNEGSKA (reference sequence). CDR3 bases: TGCAGTGCGCCGGGGTTCTACGAGCAGTACTTC. It is translated as CSAPGFYEQYF.

The rearrangement uses TRBV9 and TRBJ2-1; D is possibly TRBD1 (5 bases). Germline loops: CDR1 SGDLS, CDR2 YYNGEE. The length of the CDR3 is 15 residues. Trimming stripped 6 bases from V and 4 bases from J, with 17 bases between. The CDR3: CASTLQDGEYNEQFF. The CDR3 DNA is TGTGCCAGCACCCTACAGGATGGGGAATACAATGAGCAGTTCTTC.

This clonotype was detected only a few times. This rearrangement joins TRBV7-6 to TRBJ1-5; maybe TRBD1 (5 bases). V lost 6 bases to trimming and J lost 2 bases, with 17 bases between them. Looked up from germline, CDR1 is SGHVS and CDR2 is FNYEAQ. The CDR3 consists of 16 residues. The CDR3 DNA reads as TGTGCCAGCAGTCGTGTTGGGGCTGGGGGCAATCAGCCCCAGCATTTT. It encodes CASSRVGAGGNQPQHF.